This T cell receptor beta chain was obtained from a study of blood T cell repertoires in COVID-19. V lost 0 bases and J lost 0, with 10 bases in between. Germline V CDR1 and CDR2: SGHDT, YYEEEE. The CDR3 is made up of 17 amino acids. Participants had their cohort set by participant-reported clinical history. It was within 2 weeks before study entry that exposed participants met a COVID-19 case. This clone was counted a few times. Source study methods: Quantification of nucleated cells was approximated via reference gene primer amplification. Using immunoSEQ multiplex PCR, the repertoire was profiled, and TCRdb retains in-frame clones only, with some absent. V and J calls and clone size are as listed in that table; D and trimming were resolved from the DNA. The table shows almost 350,000 clones, with roughly 90% occurring only once.

The sample comprised PBMCs or T cells enriched from blood (not recorded which). The source is a woman in her twenties or thirties who had been exposed to COVID-19. The V call is TRBV5-6, the J call TRBJ1-6; D perhaps matches TRBD1 (6 bases). The CDR3 region is CASSLGVTGSYNSPLHF. The CDR3 DNA reads as TGTGCCAGCAGCTTGGGAGTGACAGGCTCCTATAATTCACCCCTCCACTTT.